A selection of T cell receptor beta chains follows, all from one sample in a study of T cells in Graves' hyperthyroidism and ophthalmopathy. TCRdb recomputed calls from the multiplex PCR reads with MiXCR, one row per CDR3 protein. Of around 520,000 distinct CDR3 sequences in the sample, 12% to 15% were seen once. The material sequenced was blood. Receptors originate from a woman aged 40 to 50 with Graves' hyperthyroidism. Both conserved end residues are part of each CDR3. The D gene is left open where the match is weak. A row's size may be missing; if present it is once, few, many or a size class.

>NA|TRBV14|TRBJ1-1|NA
CASSQGQGLTEAFF
TGTGCCAGCAGCCAAGGGCAGGGCTTAACTGAAGCTTTCTTT
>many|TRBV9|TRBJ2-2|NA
CASSVVGQSTGELFF
TGTGCCAGCAGCGTAGTCGGACAAAGCACCGGGGAGCTGTTTTTT
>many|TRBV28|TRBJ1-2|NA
CASSGTGPAFGYGYTF
TGTGCCAGCAGCGGCACGGGACCGGCCTTTGGCTATGGCTACACCTTC
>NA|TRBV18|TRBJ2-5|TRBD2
CASSPGTSGRYAETQYF
TGTGCCAGCTCACCAGGGACTAGCGGGAGGTATGCGGAGACCCAGTACTTC
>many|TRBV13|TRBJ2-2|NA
CASSLTTGTGELFF
TGTGCCAGCAGCTTAACGACGGGCACCGGGGAGCTGTTTTTT
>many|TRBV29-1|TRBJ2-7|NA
CSVGGSSYEQYF
TGCAGCGTTGGGGGGTCCTCCTACGAGCAGTACTTC
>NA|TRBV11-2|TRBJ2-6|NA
CASSLSLSAGANVLTF
TGTGCCAGCAGCTTGAGCCTGTCGGCTGGGGCCAACGTCCTGACTTTC
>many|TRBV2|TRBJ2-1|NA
CASSFGLAGHNEQFF
TGTGCCAGCAGTTTCGGACTCGCCGGCCACAATGAGCAGTTCTTC
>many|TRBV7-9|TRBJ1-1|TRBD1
CASSSPGQGFDTEAFF
TGTGCCAGCAGCTCCCCGGGACAGGGATTTGACACTGAAGCTTTCTTT
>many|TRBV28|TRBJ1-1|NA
CASSLNRIHTEAFF
TGTGCCAGCAGTTTAAACAGGATTCACACTGAAGCTTTCTTT
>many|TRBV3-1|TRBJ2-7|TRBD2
CASSQDDRTSGILTPYEQYF
TGTGCCAGCAGCCAAGATGATAGGACTAGCGGGATCCTTACACCCTACGAGCAGTACTTC
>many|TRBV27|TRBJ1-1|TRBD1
CASSFGPPGGAVAEAFF
TGTGCCAGCAGTTTTGGCCCCCCAGGGGGCGCGGTCGCTGAAGCTTTCTTT
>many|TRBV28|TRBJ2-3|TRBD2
CASSSQRSGSTDTQYF
TGTGCCAGCAGTTCTCAACGTAGCGGGAGCACAGATACGCAGTATTTT
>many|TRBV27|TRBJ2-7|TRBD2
CASRPGTSGRIYEQYF
TGTGCCAGCAGGCCCGGGACTAGCGGGAGGATCTACGAGCAGTACTTC
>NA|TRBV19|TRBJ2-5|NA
CASSGTAQETQYF
TGTGCCAGTAGTGGGACGGCCCAAGAGACCCAGTACTTC
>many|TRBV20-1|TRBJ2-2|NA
CSAKGLVNTGELFF
TGCAGTGCTAAGGGACTCGTGAACACCGGGGAGCTGTTTTTT
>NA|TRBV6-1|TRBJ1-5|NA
CASSETQPQHF
TGTGCCAGCAGTGAAACTCAGCCCCAGCATTTT
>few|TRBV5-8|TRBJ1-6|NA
CASSHGTHNSPLHF
TGTGCCAGCAGCCACGGGACCCATAATTCACCCCTCCACTTT
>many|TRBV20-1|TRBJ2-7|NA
CSARIGGVYEQYF
TGCAGTGCTAGAATAGGGGGGGTCTACGAGCAGTACTTC
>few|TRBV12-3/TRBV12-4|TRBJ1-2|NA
CASSPAPGESYGYTF
TGTGCCAGCAGTCCAGCCCCCGGGGAGTCCTATGGCTACACCTTC
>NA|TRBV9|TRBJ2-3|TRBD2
CASSELGLATTDTQYF
TGTGCCAGCAGCGAACTCGGACTAGCGACAACAGATACGCAGTATTTT
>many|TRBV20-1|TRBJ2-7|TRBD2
CSARDRASGSNEQYF
TGCAGTGCTAGAGATCGGGCTAGCGGGAGTAACGAGCAGTACTTC
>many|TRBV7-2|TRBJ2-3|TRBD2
CASSLASSGRGTQYF
TGTGCCAGCAGCTTAGCATCTAGCGGGAGGGGTACGCAGTATTTT
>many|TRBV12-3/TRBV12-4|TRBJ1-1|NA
CASSGETEAFF
TGTGCCAGCAGTGGGGAAACTGAAGCTTTCTTT
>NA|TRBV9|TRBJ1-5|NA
CASSGDGDQPQHF
TGTGCCAGCAGCGGGGACGGAGACCAGCCCCAGCATTTT
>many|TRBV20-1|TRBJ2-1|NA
CSARFSGSPYNEQFF
TGCAGTGCTAGATTCTCCGGGAGCCCCTACAATGAGCAGTTCTTC
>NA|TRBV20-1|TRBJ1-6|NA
CSAREWGSPLHF
TGCAGTGCTAGAGAATGGGGCTCACCCCTCCACTTT
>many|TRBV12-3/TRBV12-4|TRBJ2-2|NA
CASRQTGWRGTGELFF
TGTGCCAGCAGACAGACAGGGTGGCGGGGGACCGGGGAGCTGTTTTTT